The clone carrying this T cell receptor (beta chain) has at least ten counts. The antigen is undetermined. TCRdb reprocessed the reads via MiXCR and lists one record per CDR3 protein. The table shows roughly 280,000 distinct CDR3 sequences, with approximately 10% occurring only once. The CDR3 is made up of 15 amino acids. V lost 3 bases to trimming and J lost 7 bases; unmatched junction nucleotides: 4. This sample is part of a study of T cell repertoires in cytomegalovirus infection. Study as a whole: CMV infection and matching HLA type were both indicated by public TCR beta signatures. Study results and caveats: Dominating the ex vivo response were TCR beta clonotypes that were CMV-specific and HLA-C-restricted. Using cumulative public TCR beta family frequency, the authors identified those who carried CMV together with the relevant HLA.

The sequenced sample was PBMCs. V and J are TRBV12-3 or TRBV12-4 and TRBJ2-1, with TRBD2 matching over 12 bases. This TCR came from a human donor in good health (CMV status not recorded). Some clones in this sample may be carry-over from other donors' samples. CDR3 region: CASSFLAGGVNEQFF. Written as DNA, the CDR3 is TGTGCCAGCAGTTTCCTAGCGGGGGGGGTGAATGAGCAGTTCTTC.